A single sample gave rise to the 19 T cell receptor beta chains below, sequenced in a study of CD8 T cells in Susac syndrome. Reverse transcription of about 0.45 to 1 ug RNA was performed with random hexamers. TCRdb processed the immunoSEQ multiplex PCR reads anew with MiXCR; each CDR3 protein has one entry. The sample lists some 200,000 distinct CDR3 sequences, approximately 96% occurring once. Sequencing was done on a sample of CD4+ T cells from PBMCs. These receptors were obtained from a human donor with Susac syndrome.

The rearrangement uses TRBV20-1 and TRBJ1-5, with 9 bases matching TRBD1. V lost 6 bases, J lost 7 bases, and 13 bases stayed unmatched. The CDR3 covers 15 residues. Germline V gene data show CDR1 as DFQATT and CDR2 as SNEGSKA (reference sequence). CDR3 in amino acids: CSAPPGGQGGQPQHF. The CDR3 DNA reads as TGCAGTGCCCCGCCGGGGGGACAGGGCGGCCAGCCCCAGCATTTT.

V usage is TRBV14 and J usage is TRBJ2-1; perhaps TRBD1 as D (6 bases). V dropped 2 bases and J dropped 6 bases, with 14 bases sitting between them. Germline V gene lookup returns CDR1 SGHDN and CDR2 FVKESK. The CDR3 extends over 15 amino acids. The CDR3 DNA reads TGTGCCAGCAGCCAACTCCGAGGGGGACCCAATGAGCAGTTCTTC. It translates to CASSQLRGGPNEQFF.

The chain carries TRBV20-1 and TRBJ2-2, with TRBD2 identical over 10 bases. CDR1 is DFQATT, CDR2 SNEGSKA, per germline (reference sequence). The CDR3 contains 16 residues. Trimming took 3 bases from V and 6 from J; bases not matched to a gene: 10. CDR3 sequence reads: CSARLAGDLRAGELFF. CDR3 DNA sequence: TGCAGTGCTAGGCTAGCGGGGGACCTCCGGGCCGGGGAGCTGTTTTTT.

The chain joins TRBV27 to TRBJ2-7; 11 bases fit TRBD2. Germline V CDR1 and CDR2: MNHEY, SMNVEV (reference sequence). The CDR3 runs to 15 residues. The V gene end was trimmed by 6 bases and the J gene end by 5 bases; junction bases not matched to a gene: 9. CDR3 sequence: CASREIAGGFNEQYF. DNA of the CDR3: TGTGCCAGCAGGGAAATAGCGGGGGGGTTCAACGAGCAGTACTTC.

This chain links TRBV19 with TRBJ2-1; no reliable D call. Germline CDR1 reads LNHDA; CDR2 reads SQIVND (reference sequence). V lost 1 base, J lost 0 bases, and 4 bases lay in between. The length of the CDR3 is 14 residues. CDR3 DNA sequence: TGTGCCAGTAGTATAGCGGGCTCCTACAATGAGCAGTTCTTC. Its translation is CASSIAGSYNEQFF.

The CDR3 sequence is CAWSVGAGGRSDTQYF. The CDR3 DNA is TGTGCCTGGAGTGTAGGGGCAGGGGGTAGGTCAGATACGCAGTATTTT. The chain recombines TRBV30 with TRBJ2-3; 7 bases match TRBD1. The CDR3 is made up of 16 amino acids. J was trimmed by 4 bases and V by 0 bases; bases with no gene match: 10. Germline CDR1 is GTSNPN and CDR2 is SVGIG (reference sequence).

This chain connects TRBV14 to TRBJ2-5; unclear D gene. Germline lookup yields CDR1 SGHDN and CDR2 FVKESK. The V and J ends lost 2 bases and 6 bases respectively, with 7 bases between them. The CDR3 is made up of 12 amino acids. The CDR3 sequence: CASSQNRQTQYF. DNA of the CDR3: TGTGCCAGCAGCCAAAACAGACAGACCCAGTACTTC.

The chain has TRBV5-4 and TRBJ2-3, with 7 bases identical to TRBD2. From germline, CDR1 is SGHNT and CDR2 YYREEE (reference sequence). With 4 bases clipped from V and 4 bases from J, the junction kept 9 bases outside the gene matches. The CDR3 runs to 15 residues. In DNA, the CDR3 is TGTGCCAGCAGCGCAAGCGGGGTTGGGGCAGATACGCAGTATTTT. Translating it yields CASSASGVGADTQYF.

V usage is TRBV4-1 and J usage is TRBJ2-7, with D uncertain. V lost 2 bases and J lost 2, with 10 bases in between. CDR3 length: 14 amino acids. Germline lookup yields CDR1 MGHRA and CDR2 YSYEKL. The CDR3 DNA reads TGCGCCAGCAGCCAACCCGGGTCTACCTACGAGCAGTACTTC. This gives the protein CASSQPGSTYEQYF.

The CDR3 nucleotides read TGCGCCAGCAGCTTGGATTATGGCCAGTACAATGAGCAGTTCTTC. Its protein product is CASSLDYGQYNEQFF. The V gene is TRBV5-1, the J gene TRBJ2-1; D uncertain. The CDR3 runs 15 residues. V lost 0 bases and J 4 bases, leaving 11 bases between the germline ends. CDR1 and CDR2 (germline): SGHRS, YFSETQ.

The rearrangement joins TRBV10-3 to TRBJ1-1, with 9 bases lining up with TRBD1. Germline V gene lookup returns CDR1 ENHRY and CDR2 SYGVKD. V trimming: 9 bases; J trimming: 5 bases; junction bases outside the gene matches: 13. The length of the CDR3 is 15 residues. The CDR3 sequence is CAMHDPGQGETEAFF. In DNA, the CDR3 is TGTGCCATGCATGACCCGGGACAGGGAGAAACTGAAGCTTTCTTT.

The chain couples TRBV3-1 to TRBJ2-7, with TRBD2 matching 7 bases. CDR1 is LGHDT, CDR2 YNNKEL, per germline (reference sequence). V trimming: 4 bases; J trimming: 0 bases; junction bases outside the gene matches: 15. The CDR3 runs to 18 residues. CDR3 bases: TGTGCCAGCAGCCTCCGAGTGGGGGGAGCGGGGAGCTCCTACGAGCAGTACTTC. Translation gives CASSLRVGGAGSSYEQYF.

The chain couples TRBV6-5 to TRBJ2-3; no firm D call. Trimming took 2 bases from V and 6 from J, leaving 12 bases between them. Germline-derived CDR1 and CDR2 are MNHEY and SVGAGI. The CDR3 sequence is 14 residues long. The CDR3 DNA reads as TGTGCCAGCAGTTACCTACCCTCGTGGGATACGCAGTATTTT. The encoded protein is CASSYLPSWDTQYF.

The genes are TRBV20-1 and TRBJ2-3; D gene uncertain. The CDR3 totals 13 residues. V was shortened by 0 bases and J by 4 bases, with 8 bases between the two germline ends. Looked up from germline, CDR1 is DFQATT and CDR2 is SNEGSKA (reference sequence). CDR3 sequence (DNA): TGCAGTGCTAGAGATTCCCGATCAGATACGCAGTATTTT. It yields the protein CSARDSRSDTQYF.

The chain carries TRBV9 and TRBJ2-3; 10 nucleotides line up with TRBD2. CDR3 length: 16 amino acids. The germline V gene has CDR1 SGDLS and CDR2 YYNGEE. Trimming cost V 2 bases and J 4 bases; bases outside gene matches: 7. The CDR3 DNA is TGTGCCAGCAGCGTCGAGCGGGGGGGCAGGTCAGATACGCAGTATTTT. Translation gives CASSVERGGRSDTQYF.

The V and J genes are TRBV25-1 and TRBJ1-2; 9 bases line up with TRBD1. Germline-derived CDR1 and CDR2 are MGHDK and SYGVNS. CDR3 length: 14 residues. V was pared by 6 bases and J by 6 bases, with 8 bases of the junction left unmatched. The CDR3 loop reads CASRQTGGMNGYTF. CDR3 bases: TGTGCCAGCAGGCAGACAGGGGGGATGAATGGCTACACCTTC.

The chain is built from TRBV25-1 and TRBJ2-2; the D is unclear. Trimming took 5 bases from V and 8 from J, leaving 6 bases between them. There are 11 residues in the CDR3. Per germline, CDR1 MGHDK and CDR2 SYGVNS. The CDR3 sequence: CASSRVGELFF. CDR3 nucleotide sequence: TGTGCCAGCAGTCGGGTGGGGGAGCTGTTTTTT.

The rearrangement joins TRBV9 to TRBJ1-6, with a weak D call TRBD1 (5 bases). The CDR3 contains 14 residues. V was clipped by 0 bases and J by 6 bases, with 7 bases between them. The V gene's germline CDR1 is SGDLS and CDR2 YYNGEE. The DNA of the CDR3 is TGTGCCAGCAGCGTAGGACAGCTTAATTCACCCCTCCACTTT. The encoded protein is CASSVGQLNSPLHF.

The chain links TRBV9 to TRBJ1-2; 10 nucleotides line up with TRBD1. After removal of 3 bases from V and 8 bases from J, the junction contained 10 bases not matched to a gene. The CDR3 has 15 amino acids. Germline V gives CDR1 SGDLS, CDR2 YYNGEE. The CDR3 region is CASSAFTGTGEGYTF. The CDR3 DNA reads as TGTGCCAGCAGCGCCTTTACCGGGACAGGGGAAGGCTACACCTTC.